Following are 26 T cell receptor beta chains from one sample sequenced in a study of OX40 agonist ivuxolimab in advanced cancers. The repertoire was sequenced with immunoSEQ multiplex PCR; TCRdb's copy has only in-frame clones and lacks some. The table records approximately 80,000 clones, around nine tenths of them present only once. The material was CD4+ or CD8+ T cells sorted from blood, obtained in a trial of the OX40 agonist ivuxolimab. The receptors originated from an adult with an advanced solid tumor such as melanoma, head and neck, liver or kidney cancer.

The rearrangement joins TRBV6-1 to TRBJ2-4; D may correspond to TRBD1 or TRBD2 (5 bases each). The CDR3 extends over 14 amino acids. The germline CDR1 and CDR2 sequences are MNHNS and SASEGT. V lost 6 bases and J lost 4, with 13 bases in between. CDR3 sequence (DNA): TGTGCCAGCAGGATCCGGGACGGGAAAAACATTCAGTACTTC. This codes for CASRIRDGKNIQYF.

The table lists this clone with a count of one. This chain connects TRBV25-1 to TRBJ2-1; 11 bases fit TRBD2. V was clipped by 3 bases and J by 0 bases; unmatched bases: 7. The CDR3 loop spans 18 amino acids. Germline CDR1 and CDR2: MGHDK and SYGVNS. CDR3 DNA sequence: TGTGCCAGCAGTGATGGGACTAGCGGATTAAGCTCCTACAATGAGCAGTTCTTC. Translation gives CASSDGTSGLSSYNEQFF.

The rearrangement joins TRBV28 to TRBJ1-5; 7 bases are a match to TRBD1. The V and J ends lost 4 bases and 3 bases, in that order; junction bases with no gene match: 3. This CDR3 contains 14 residues. Per the germline V gene, CDR1 is MDHEN and CDR2 is SYDVKM. The CDR3 sequence is CASSSGGANQPQHF. CDR3 sequence (DNA): TGTGCCAGCAGTTCAGGGGGAGCCAATCAGCCCCAGCATTTT.

This sequence joins TRBV11-2 and TRBJ2-1; 9 bases fit TRBD2. V shed 4 bases and J 8 bases; nucleotides not matched to a gene: 12. CDR1 SGHAT and CDR2 FQNNGV come from the germline V gene. The CDR3 runs 16 residues. CDR3 sequence reads: CASSSRRAGGVHEQFF. The CDR3 DNA reads as TGTGCCAGCAGCTCCCGCAGAGCGGGAGGAGTCCATGAGCAGTTCTTC.

The chain carries TRBV10-2 and TRBJ1-4, with a tentative D call TRBD1 (5 bases). V shed 4 bases and J shed 3 bases, with 12 bases lying between them. The CDR3 covers 15 residues. From germline, CDR1 is WSHSY and CDR2 SAAADI. The chain's CDR3 is CASSGHRSSNEKLFF. CDR3 in DNA: TGCGCCAGCAGTGGACACAGGAGCTCTAATGAAAAACTGTTTTTT.

V and J are TRBV9 and TRBJ2-3; D is undetermined. The V end lost 0 bases, the J end lost 2 bases, and 10 bases lay between the germline ends. The CDR3 length is 15 residues. Germline V gene sequence: CDR1 SGDLS, CDR2 YYNGEE. The CDR3 DNA reads as TGTGCCAGCAGCGTAGTAGGCGACCTCACAGATACGCAGTATTTT. This codes for CASSVVGDLTDTQYF.

The chain combines TRBV14 with TRBJ1-6; D remains ambiguous. Germline V lookup: CDR1 SGHDN, CDR2 FVKESK. The length of the CDR3 is 14 residues. Trimming took 1 base from V and 9 from J, leaving 10 bases between them. The CDR3 coding sequence is TGTGCCAGCAGCCAAGGCAAGCGGCTTTCACCCCTCCACTTT. Translated: CASSQGKRLSPLHF.

V and J are TRBV15 and TRBJ2-7, with unresolved D. This CDR3 spans 15 amino acids. V lost 4 bases to trimming and J lost 5 bases, with 18 bases between them. Germline V gene lookup returns CDR1 LNHNV and CDR2 YYDKDF (reference sequence). The DNA for the CDR3 is TGTGCCACCAGCAAAGGGTGGGCCGGGCCCGACGAGCAGTACTTC. It encodes CATSKGWAGPDEQYF.

The V call is TRBV29-1, the J call TRBJ1-1; 10 positions agree with TRBD1. V lost 4 bases, J lost 6 bases, and 8 bases stayed unmatched. There are 14 residues in the CDR3. Germline values: CDR1 SQVTM, CDR2 ANQGSEA. The CDR3: CSVALQGQGAEAFF. CDR3 DNA: TGCAGCGTTGCCTTACAAGGACAGGGGGCTGAAGCTTTCTTT.

In DNA form, the CDR3 reads TGCGCCAGCAGCTTGGACGGGACAGGAGGGTCACCCCTCCACTTT. Its translation: CASSLDGTGGSPLHF. The chain links TRBV5-1 to TRBJ1-6; 8 bases are a match to TRBD1. Germline V gene sequence: CDR1 SGHRS, CDR2 YFSETQ. CDR3 length equals 15 residues. The J segment lost 10 bases and the V segment lost 0 bases, leaving 6 bases of the junction unmatched.

The genes are TRBV5-4 and TRBJ2-3; D is uncertain. Germline V CDR1 and CDR2: SGHNT, YYREEE (reference sequence). V gave up 0 bases and J gave up 0 bases, with 2 bases separating them. The CDR3 is 13 amino acids. The CDR3 region has the DNA TGTGCCAGCAGCTTGGAGAGCACAGATACGCAGTATTTT. This encodes CASSLESTDTQYF.

This chain joins TRBV28 and TRBJ2-1; 7 nucleotides line up with TRBD1. V trimming: 4 bases; J trimming: 9 bases; junction bases outside the gene matches: 9. Germline V gives CDR1 MDHEN, CDR2 SYDVKM. This CDR3 contains 14 residues. CDR3 residues: CASSSQGLHGEQFF. The CDR3 DNA sequence: TGTGCCAGCAGTTCACAGGGGCTACATGGTGAGCAGTTCTTC. Filled out from reference TRBV28 and TRBJ2-1, the complete variable domain reads DVKVTQSSRYLVKRTGEKVFLECVQDMDHENMFWYRQDPGLGLRLIYFSYDVKMKEKGDIPEGYSVSREKKERFSLILESASTNQTSMYLCASSSQGLHGEQFFGPGTRLTVL.

V is TRBV19 and J is TRBJ1-1, with D uncertain. From germline, CDR1 is LNHDA and CDR2 SQIVND (reference sequence). V was clipped by 5 bases and J by 6 bases, with 10 bases between them. The CDR3 extends over 12 amino acids. CDR3 DNA sequence: TGTGCCAGTAGTCCGAGAATGGCTGAAGCTTTCTTT. This codes for CASSPRMAEAFF.

The DNA for the CDR3 is TGTGCCAGCAGCTTAGAAGTGGTCCGGGAGACCCAGTACTTC. It is translated as CASSLEVVRETQYF. This chain links TRBV11-3 with TRBJ2-5; unclear D gene. Germline lookup yields CDR1 SGHNT and CDR2 YENEEA. Trimming removed 0 bases at V and 5 bases at J, with 10 bases between. There are 14 residues in the CDR3.

J is TRBJ2-3 and V is TRBV15; D might be TRBD2 (5 bases). This CDR3 has 14 residues. CDR1 and CDR2 from the germline V gene are LNHNV and YYDKDF (reference sequence). V dropped 5 bases and J dropped 8 bases, with 17 bases sitting between them. CDR3 coding DNA: TGTGCCACCAGCGGGCTTCTGGGTGCGGGTACGCAGTATTTT. As protein: CATSGLLGAGTQYF. Supplemented by reference TRBV15 and TRBJ2-3, the full variable domain reads DAMVIQNPRYQVTQFGKPVTLSCSQTLNHNVMYWYQQKSSQAPKLLFHYYDKDFNNEADTPDNFQSRRPNTSFCFLDIRSPGLGDTAMYLCATSGLLGAGTQYFGPGTRLTVL.

This rearrangement joins TRBV19 to TRBJ2-1; 8 nucleotides align to TRBD2. Trimming removed 8 bases from V and 4 bases from J; junction bases left unmatched: 13. The CDR3 loop spans 16 amino acids. The germline V gene has CDR1 LNHDA and CDR2 SQIVND (reference sequence). The CDR3 DNA follows: TGTGCCAGTGGAACGAAGGGACTAGGTTTTTACAATGAGCAGTTCTTC. This codes for CASGTKGLGFYNEQFF.

For the CDR3, the DNA is TGTGCTAGTGGTCCTTCCCCGGGACAGGGGAAATTAGAGCAGTACTTC. Protein sequence: CASGPSPGQGKLEQYF. The chain uses TRBV12-5 and TRBJ2-7; 10 nucleotides match TRBD1. Germline CDR1 is LGHNT and CDR2 is FRNRAP. CDR3 length: 16 amino acids. V dropped 5 bases and J dropped 7; count of bases not matched to a gene: 14.

The sample holds one count of this clone. The chain recombines TRBV27 with TRBJ1-5; 11 nucleotides agree with TRBD1. Germline V gene data show CDR1 as MNHEY and CDR2 as SMNVEV (reference sequence). This CDR3 region has 17 residues. V shed 4 bases and J 3 bases; nucleotides not matched to a gene: 8. CDR3 sequence (DNA): TGTGCCAGCAGTTCTGACCGGGACAGGGGGGTCAATCAGCCCCAGCATTTT. As protein: CASSSDRDRGVNQPQHF.

J is TRBJ2-1 and V is TRBV9, with D possibly being TRBD2 (5 bases). Trimming cost V 3 bases and J 12 bases, with 10 bases left between them. The length of the CDR3 is 11 residues. The germline CDR1 and CDR2 sequences are SGDLS and YYNGEE. CDR3 residues: CASSAGLAQFF. Written as DNA, the CDR3 is TGTGCCAGCAGCGCGGGGTTGGCGCAGTTCTTC.

This clone was seen just once. The rearrangement links TRBV9 to TRBJ2-3, with D possibly TRBD2 on 6 matching bases. This CDR3 comprises 14 residues. The V and J ends lost 3 bases and 5 bases respectively, with 13 bases between them. Germline V lookup: CDR1 SGDLS, CDR2 YYNGEE. Written as DNA, the CDR3 is TGTGCCAGCAGCGCCAGGACTACCCGAGATACGCAGTATTTT. Translated, it gives CASSARTTRDTQYF.

This clone has a single count. V usage is TRBV6-6 and J usage is TRBJ1-3; D not certain. The CDR3 extends over 14 amino acids. The V end was cut by 11 bases, the J end by 0 bases, with 14 bases between. The germline CDR1 and CDR2 sequences are MNHNY and SVGAGI (reference sequence). As DNA, the CDR3 is TGTGCCGTCCGCCCGAGAGGCTCTGGAAACACCATATATTTT. This sequence encodes CAVRPRGSGNTIYF.

The V and J genes are TRBV15 and TRBJ2-1; TRBD1 aligns across 7 bases. With V trimmed by 3 bases and J by 4 bases, 6 bases remained unmatched. Per the germline V gene, CDR1 is LNHNV and CDR2 is YYDKDF (reference sequence). CDR3 size: 15 residues. CDR3: CATSRETGRYNEQFF. The DNA for the CDR3 is TGTGCCACCAGCAGGGAGACAGGGAGATACAATGAGCAGTTCTTC. Full variable domain (outside the CDR3, taken from reference TRBV15 and TRBJ2-1): DAMVIQNPRYQVTQFGKPVTLSCSQTLNHNVMYWYQQKSSQAPKLLFHYYDKDFNNEADTPDNFQSRRPNTSFCFLDIRSPGLGDTAMYLCATSRETGRYNEQFFGPGTRLTVL.

This chain connects TRBV9 to TRBJ2-1, with TRBD2 matching 11 bases. CDR1 and CDR2 from the germline V gene are SGDLS and YYNGEE. CDR3 size: 15 residues. The V gene end was trimmed by 0 bases and the J gene end by 8 bases; junction bases not matched to a gene: 4. The CDR3 here is CASSVGLAGRDEQFF. In DNA form, the CDR3 reads TGTGCCAGCAGCGTAGGACTAGCGGGAAGAGATGAGCAGTTCTTC.

The CDR3 here is CASRALAGGGNEQFF. In DNA form, the CDR3 reads TGTGCCAGCAGGGCCTTAGCGGGAGGGGGCAATGAGCAGTTCTTC. The rearrangement links TRBV14 to TRBJ2-1, with 11 positions matching TRBD2. The CDR3 totals 15 residues. CDR1 is SGHDN, CDR2 FVKESK, per germline. J was trimmed by 6 bases and V by 6 bases; bases with no gene match: 7.

CDR3 bases: TGTGCCAGCAGCTCCTCGACCATCCTTACGCAGTATTTT. Translation: CASSSSTILTQYF. The chain has TRBV11-2 and TRBJ2-3; no firm D call. V was clipped by 4 bases and J by 8 bases, with 13 bases between them. The CDR3 runs 13 residues. CDR1 and CDR2 (germline): SGHAT, FQNNGV. The full variable domain, in which reference TRBV11-2 and TRBJ2-3 provide the parts outside the CDR3, is EAGVAQSPRYKIIEKRQSVAFWCNPISGHATLYWYQQILGQGPKLLIQFQNNGVVDDSQLPKDRFSAERLKGVDSTLKIQPAKLEDSAVYLCASSSSTILTQYFGPGTRLTVL.

The chain has TRBV5-8 and TRBJ2-2; a possible D gene is TRBD1 (8 bases). V was trimmed by 7 bases and J by 1 base, leaving 23 bases between them. In germline, CDR1 is SGHTS, CDR2 YDEGEE. This CDR3 region has 18 residues. The CDR3 DNA sequence: TGTGCCAGCCCAGGGGGGGACAGGACCAATTTGAACACCGGGGAGCTGTTTTTT. Protein: CASPGGDRTNLNTGELFF.